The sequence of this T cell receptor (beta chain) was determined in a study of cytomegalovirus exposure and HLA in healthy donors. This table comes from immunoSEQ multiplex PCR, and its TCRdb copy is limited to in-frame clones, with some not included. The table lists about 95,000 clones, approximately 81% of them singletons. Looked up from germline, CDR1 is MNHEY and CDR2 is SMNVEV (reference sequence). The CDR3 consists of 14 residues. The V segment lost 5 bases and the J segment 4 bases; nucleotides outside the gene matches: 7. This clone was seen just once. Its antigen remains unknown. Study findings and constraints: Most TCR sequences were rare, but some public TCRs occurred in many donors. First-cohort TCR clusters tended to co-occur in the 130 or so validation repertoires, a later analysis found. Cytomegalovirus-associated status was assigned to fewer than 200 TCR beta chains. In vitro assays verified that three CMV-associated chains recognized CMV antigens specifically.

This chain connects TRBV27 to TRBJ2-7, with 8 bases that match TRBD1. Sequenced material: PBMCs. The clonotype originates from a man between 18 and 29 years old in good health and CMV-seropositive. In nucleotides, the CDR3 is TGTGCCAGCAGTCCCGGCAGGGGGCAATACGAGCAGTACTTC. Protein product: CASSPGRGQYEQYF.